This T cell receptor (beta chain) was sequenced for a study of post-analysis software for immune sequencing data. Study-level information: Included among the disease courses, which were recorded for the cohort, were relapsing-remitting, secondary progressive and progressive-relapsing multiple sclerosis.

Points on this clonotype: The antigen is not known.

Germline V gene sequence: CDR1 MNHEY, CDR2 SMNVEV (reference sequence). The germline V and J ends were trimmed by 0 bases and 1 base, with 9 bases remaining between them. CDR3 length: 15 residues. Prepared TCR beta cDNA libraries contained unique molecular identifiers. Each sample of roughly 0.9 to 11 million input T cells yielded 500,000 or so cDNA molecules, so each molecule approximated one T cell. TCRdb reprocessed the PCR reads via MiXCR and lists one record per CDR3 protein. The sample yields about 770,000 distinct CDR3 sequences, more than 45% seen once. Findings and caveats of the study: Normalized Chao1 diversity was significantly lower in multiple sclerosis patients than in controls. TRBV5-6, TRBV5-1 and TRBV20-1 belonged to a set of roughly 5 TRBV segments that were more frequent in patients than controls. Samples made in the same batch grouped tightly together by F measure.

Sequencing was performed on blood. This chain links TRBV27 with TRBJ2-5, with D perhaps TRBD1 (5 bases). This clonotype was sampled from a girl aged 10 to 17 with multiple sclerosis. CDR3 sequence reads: CASSLSSGSQETQYF. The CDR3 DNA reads TGTGCCAGCAGTTTATCTTCAGGGTCCCAAGAGACCCAGTACTTC.